Below are 29 T cell receptor beta chains sequenced from a single sample in a study of T cell changes during pregnancy in multiple sclerosis. Data came from immunoSEQ multiplex PCR; TCRdb stores just in-frame clones and leaves some out. The table lists 70,000 or so clones, 91% of them singletons. The starting material was peripheral blood, obtained in the third trimester of pregnancy. The receptors derive from a female donor in good health, enrolled as a control in a pregnancy study.

The chain employs TRBV5-1 and TRBJ2-1; 7 bases align to TRBD2. With 0 bases clipped from V and 0 bases from J, the junction kept 3 bases outside the gene matches. The CDR3 totals 16 residues. CDR1 and CDR2 (germline): SGHRS, YFSETQ. The DNA for the CDR3 is TGCGCCAGCAGCTTGGGGACTAGGAGCTCCTACAATGAGCAGTTCTTC. This gives the protein CASSLGTRSSYNEQFF.

The chain uses TRBV7-9 and TRBJ2-2; tentatively, D is TRBD1 (6 bases). Germline assignment: CDR1 SEHNR and CDR2 FQNEAQ (reference sequence). Trimming took 5 bases from V and 0 from J, leaving 13 bases between them. The CDR3 spans 16 residues. CDR3 sequence: CASSQGQNANTGELFF. The DNA of the CDR3 is TGTGCCAGCAGCCAAGGACAGAACGCGAACACCGGGGAGCTGTTTTTT.

The chain has TRBV6-5 and TRBJ1-2, with 8 positions matching TRBD1. This CDR3 contains 14 residues. Germline CDR1 is MNHEY and CDR2 is SVGAGI. V lost 7 bases, J lost 4 bases, and 8 bases stayed unmatched. The CDR3 region has the DNA TGTGCCAGCACCGACGACAGGGGCGGCTATGGCTACACCTTC. It translates to CASTDDRGGYGYTF.

The chain carries TRBV6-4 and TRBJ1-2; a weak D match, TRBD1 (5 bases). Germline lookup yields CDR1 MRHNA and CDR2 SNTAGT. V lost 3 bases and J 6 bases, leaving 14 bases between the germline ends. The CDR3 sequence is 14 residues long. The CDR3: CASSESDSADGYTF. The CDR3 DNA is TGTGCCAGCAGTGAATCCGACAGTGCTGATGGCTACACCTTC.

The rearrangement uses TRBV27 and TRBJ2-1; 8 bases are shared with TRBD2. There are 14 residues in the CDR3. Losses at the gene ends were 5 bases for V and 8 bases for J; bases not matched to a gene: 8. The germline CDR1 and CDR2 sequences are MNHEY and SMNVEV (reference sequence). The CDR3, as DNA: TGTGCCAGCAGTCCCCTAGCGGGTATGGATGAGCAGTTCTTC. Its translation is CASSPLAGMDEQFF.

J is TRBJ1-2 and V is TRBV27, with 9 bases identical to TRBD1. This CDR3 contains 15 residues. CDR1 is MNHEY and CDR2 is SMNVEV in the germline V gene (reference sequence). After removal of 6 bases from V and 7 bases from J, the junction contained 12 bases not matched to a gene. CDR3 bases: TGTGCCAGCAGACCAACGCACAGGGGGCGCGGTGGCTACACCTTC. It encodes CASRPTHRGRGGYTF.

The chain couples TRBV13 to TRBJ2-7; D perhaps matches TRBD2 (6 bases). The CDR3 has 16 residues. The V end was cut by 3 bases, the J end by 3 bases, with 18 bases between. Germline CDR1 reads PRHDT; CDR2 reads FYEKMQ (reference sequence). In nucleotides, the CDR3 is TGTGCCAGCAGCTTGACGGGAGCATCTAAGGGCTACGAGCAGTACTTC. Translated, it gives CASSLTGASKGYEQYF.

The genes are TRBV19 and TRBJ1-2, with 8 bases matching TRBD1. In germline, CDR1 is LNHDA, CDR2 SQIVND (reference sequence). This CDR3 is 16 amino acids long. Germline trimming cut 1 base from V and 4 bases from J; bases unmatched to any gene: 8. The CDR3 loop reads CASSIAPLDRGYGYTF. The CDR3 nucleotides read TGTGCCAGTAGTATAGCCCCCCTCGACAGGGGCTATGGCTACACCTTC.

This clone was picked up one time. The rearrangement links TRBV11-3 to TRBJ1-1; 9 bases match TRBD1. V dropped 5 bases and J dropped 6; count of bases not matched to a gene: 4. The CDR3 runs 13 residues. Germline values: CDR1 SGHNT, CDR2 YENEEA. The CDR3 loop is CASSGRTGAEAFF. Written as DNA, the CDR3 is TGTGCCAGCAGCGGCCGGACAGGGGCTGAAGCTTTCTTT.

V is TRBV28 and J is TRBJ2-7; unclear D gene. This CDR3 has 15 residues. Germline CDR1 is MDHEN and CDR2 is SYDVKM. V was shortened by 2 bases and J by 3 bases, with 14 bases between the two germline ends. CDR3 sequence reads: CASSLSLPGRYEQYF. For the CDR3, the DNA is TGTGCCAGCAGTTTAAGTCTCCCGGGTCGCTACGAGCAGTACTTC.

The chain employs TRBV18 and TRBJ1-6; no definite D call. Germline CDR1 is KGHSH and CDR2 is LQKENI. The CDR3 extends over 15 amino acids. V was trimmed by 3 bases and J by 6 bases, leaving 12 bases between them. The CDR3 sequence is CASSPETTPNSPLHF. The CDR3 region has the DNA TGTGCCAGCTCACCCGAGACAACACCTAATTCACCCCTCCACTTT.

This clone was counted a few times. The chain has TRBV4-1 and TRBJ1-1; D unclear. The CDR3 consists of 14 residues. CDR1 is MGHRA, CDR2 YSYEKL, per germline. V lost 1 base to trimming and J lost 4 bases, with 10 bases between them. CDR3 sequence reads: CASSQGSGSTEAFF. In nucleotides, the CDR3 is TGCGCCAGCAGCCAAGGATCGGGTTCCACTGAAGCTTTCTTT.

This clone has at least ten counts. CDR3 sequence: CASSQDRESSPLHF. The CDR3, as DNA: TGCGCCAGCAGCCAAGATCGAGAGTCATCACCCCTCCACTTT. This rearrangement joins TRBV4-3 to TRBJ1-6; D unresolved. The CDR3 sequence is 14 residues long. Germline V gene sequence: CDR1 LGHNA, CDR2 YSLEER. Trimming removed 0 bases at V and 10 bases at J, with 10 bases between.

The chain combines TRBV11-3 with TRBJ2-7, with 7 bases identical to TRBD2. Germline assignment: CDR1 SGHNT and CDR2 YENEEA. The J segment lost 3 bases and the V segment lost 4 bases, leaving 9 bases of the junction unmatched. The length of the CDR3 is 15 residues. CDR3 DNA: TGTGCCAGCAGCTCTGGAGCGGGACCCCTCTACGAGCAGTACTTC. Protein: CASSSGAGPLYEQYF.

The V gene is TRBV5-6, the J gene TRBJ1-1; 8 bases fit TRBD1. The CDR3 runs to 18 residues. CDR1 is SGHDT, CDR2 YYEEEE, per germline. With 0 bases clipped from V and 0 bases from J, the junction kept 10 bases outside the gene matches. The CDR3 nucleotides read TGTGCCAGCAGCTTGGCCAGGGGGCAGAGACTAGTGAACACTGAAGCTTTCTTT. It yields the protein CASSLARGQRLVNTEAFF.

This clone was seen only once. The chain couples TRBV10-1 to TRBJ2-3, with 12 bases that match TRBD2. The ends lost 2 bases at V and 3 bases at J; junction bases unmatched: 15. The CDR3 loop spans 20 amino acids. CDR1 is WNHNN and CDR2 is SYGVQD in the germline V gene (reference sequence). The CDR3 reads CASSERTDRLAGVDTDTQYF. As DNA, the CDR3 is TGCGCCAGCAGTGAGCGGACAGATCGACTAGCGGGAGTAGATACAGATACGCAGTATTTT.

This sequence joins TRBV7-8 and TRBJ1-5; possibly TRBD1 for D (6 bases). Trimming removed 5 bases at V and 3 bases at J, with 17 bases between. The CDR3 totals 16 residues. Germline CDR1 reads SGHVS; CDR2 reads FQNEAQ. The CDR3 loop is CASSTHLQGANQPQHF. The CDR3 DNA is TGTGCCAGCAGCACACACTTACAGGGCGCCAATCAGCCCCAGCATTTT.

CDR3 DNA sequence: TGTGCCAGCAGTCTAGGACAGTACACCACAGATACGCAGTATTTT. Protein product: CASSLGQYTTDTQYF. This chain connects TRBV6-1 to TRBJ2-3, with a tentative D call TRBD1 (6 bases). V lost 5 bases and J 2 bases, leaving 14 bases between the germline ends. The CDR3 sequence is 15 residues long. Germline CDR1 and CDR2: MNHNS and SASEGT.

The rearrangement uses TRBV12-5 and TRBJ2-7; 8 bases are a match to TRBD1. The CDR3 loop spans 15 amino acids. Losses at the gene ends were 6 bases for V and 6 bases for J; bases not matched to a gene: 13. Germline V CDR1 and CDR2: LGHNT, FRNRAP. The CDR3 protein is CASGPKTPQGAEQYF. The CDR3 DNA follows: TGTGCTAGTGGCCCGAAAACCCCTCAGGGGGCCGAGCAGTACTTC.

This rearrangement joins TRBV19 to TRBJ1-5; no firm D call. Per the germline V gene, CDR1 is LNHDA and CDR2 is SQIVND (reference sequence). CDR3 size: 15 residues. The V end lost 4 bases, the J end lost 0 bases, and 10 bases lay between the germline ends. The DNA of the CDR3 is TGTGCCAGTAGTACTGAGGGAATTAGCAATCAGCCCCAGCATTTT. It is translated as CASSTEGISNQPQHF.

The genes are TRBV28 and TRBJ1-6; the match to TRBD1 covers 7 bases. Trimming took 5 bases from V and 7 from J; bases not matched to a gene: 5. CDR1 and CDR2 from the germline V gene are MDHEN and SYDVKM. CDR3 length equals 14 residues. The CDR3 DNA reads TGTGCCAGCAGTCCGGGACAGAGAAATTCACCCCTCCACTTT. This gives the protein CASSPGQRNSPLHF. The variable domain in full, with the rest retrieved from reference TRBV28 and TRBJ1-6, is DVKVTQSSRYLVKRTGEKVFLECVQDMDHENMFWYRQDPGLGLRLIYFSYDVKMKEKGDIPEGYSVSREKKERFSLILESASTNQTSMYLCASSPGQRNSPLHFGNGTRLTVT.

The J gene is TRBJ2-3, the V gene TRBV6-5; 7 positions agree with TRBD2. The CDR3 extends over 16 amino acids. The trim removed 0 bases at V and 3 bases at J, leaving 6 bases unmatched. Per the germline V gene, CDR1 is MNHEY and CDR2 is SVGAGI. CDR3 residues: CASSYSLGGGTDTQYF. The CDR3 DNA reads as TGTGCCAGCAGTTACTCTCTTGGGGGGGGTACAGATACGCAGTATTTT.

The CDR3 loop reads CASSLYRGYEQYF. Here the CDR3 DNA reads TGTGCCAGCAGCTTGTATAGGGGATACGAGCAGTACTTC. The chain uses TRBV5-6 and TRBJ2-7, with a tentative D call TRBD1 (5 bases). Looked up from germline, CDR1 is SGHDT and CDR2 is YYEEEE. With 1 base removed from V and 4 bases from J, the gap between germline ends came to 9 bases. The CDR3 spans 13 residues.

This chain links TRBV13 with TRBJ2-2, with D tentatively TRBD2 (5 bases). Germline loops: CDR1 PRHDT, CDR2 FYEKMQ (reference sequence). The CDR3 loop spans 16 amino acids. Between the trimmed V and J ends, which lost 5 bases and 1 base, there was a span of 14 bases. The CDR3 nucleotides read TGTGCCAGCAGCCCATGGGGAGACCAGAACACCGGGGAGCTGTTTTTT. Encoded protein: CASSPWGDQNTGELFF.

The chain recombines TRBV6-1 with TRBJ1-4; 9 nucleotides align to TRBD1. The CDR3 has 15 residues. The germline gives CDR1 MNHNS, CDR2 SASEGT. V trimming: 5 bases; J trimming: 4 bases; junction bases outside the gene matches: 5. The CDR3 DNA follows: TGTGCCAGCAGTCCCCGGGACAGGGTTAATGAAAAACTGTTTTTT. Residues: CASSPRDRVNEKLFF.

This clone appeared a few times. This rearrangement joins TRBV2 to TRBJ1-2, with TRBD1 identical over 9 bases. CDR3 length: 18 residues. V shed 8 bases, J shed 5 bases, and the junction held 21 bases outside the gene matches. The germline V gene encodes CDR1 SNHLY and CDR2 FYNNEI. CDR3 residues: CASSQPGTGLTLGYGYTF. For the CDR3, the DNA is TGTGCCAGCTCCCAACCAGGGACAGGGTTGACCTTAGGTTATGGCTACACCTTC.

The chain is built from TRBV27 and TRBJ2-2, with D perhaps TRBD1 (8 bases). Germline V gives CDR1 MNHEY, CDR2 SMNVEV (reference sequence). The V gene lost 4 bases and the J gene lost 10 bases, with 19 bases spanning the gap. CDR3 length: 15 amino acids. CDR3 nucleotides: TGTGCCAGCAGTTGGACAGGGAGGGGGGGCCCGGAGCTGTTTTTT. Translated: CASSWTGRGGPELFF.

J is TRBJ2-3 and V is TRBV7-2; D ambiguous. Trimming shortened V by 2 bases and J by 4 bases, and 4 bases separated the two germline ends. The CDR3 covers 12 residues. The V gene's germline CDR1 is SGHTA and CDR2 FQGNSA. The CDR3 DNA sequence: TGTGCCAGCAGCTTATCAGCAGATACGCAGTATTTT. Translation gives CASSLSADTQYF.

This chain uses TRBV14 with TRBJ2-6, with a weak D call TRBD1 (6 bases). Trimming pared 1 base from V and 2 bases from J, leaving 6 bases between. CDR3 length: 15 amino acids. Germline V gene sequence: CDR1 SGHDN, CDR2 FVKESK. The CDR3 DNA reads TGTGCCAGCAGCCAAGCAGGGGCTGGGGCCAACGTCCTGACTTTC. Protein: CASSQAGAGANVLTF.